One sample yielded the 21 T cell receptor beta chains listed below, sequenced in a study of blood T cell repertoires in COVID-19. Clones were sequenced by immunoSEQ multiplex PCR, and TCRdb holds only the in-frame ones, with some missing. The sample lists tens of thousands of clones, 85% to 95% occurring once. Specimen: peripheral blood. These receptors all come from an older woman with active COVID-19.

Written as DNA, the CDR3 is TGTGCCAGCAGCCAGGGAGGGACTAGCTACGAGCAGTACTTC. Its protein product is CASSQGGTSYEQYF. The chain is built from TRBV4-2 and TRBJ2-7; 8 bases align to TRBD2. The CDR3 length is 14 residues. Germline assignment: CDR1 LGHNA and CDR2 YNFKEQ. V was pared by 3 bases and J by 3 bases, with 4 bases of the junction left unmatched.

This chain connects TRBV5-1 to TRBJ2-7, with D maybe TRBD1 (5 bases). With 0 bases removed from V and 1 base from J, the gap between germline ends came to 8 bases. Germline CDR1 and CDR2: SGHRS and YFSETQ. The CDR3 is 14 amino acids. CDR3 sequence: CASSLEGISYEQYF. The CDR3, as DNA: TGCGCCAGCAGCTTGGAGGGGATTTCCTACGAGCAGTACTTC.

V and J are TRBV3-1 (or the pseudogene TRBV3-2) and TRBJ1-1; TRBD1 might be the D (6 bases). The length of the CDR3 is 14 residues. The V and J ends lost 3 bases and 5 bases respectively, with 13 bases between them. The V gene's germline CDR1 is LGHDT and CDR2 YNNKEL (reference sequence). The CDR3 sequence is CASSHLGAATEAFF. The CDR3 nucleotides read TGTGCCAGCAGCCACCTGGGGGCTGCGACTGAAGCTTTCTTT.

The gene calls are TRBV6-2 or TRBV6-3 and TRBJ1-2, with D possibly TRBD1 on 6 matching bases. CDR3 size: 14 residues. Germline V gene lookup returns CDR1 MNHEY and CDR2 SVGEGT. V was clipped by 5 bases and J by 7 bases, with 17 bases between them. The CDR3 bases are TGTGCCAGCAGTCCCGCGGGGGGGGCAGCTGGCTACACCTTC. Amino acid sequence: CASSPAGGAAGYTF.

This chain uses TRBV29-1 with TRBJ2-6; D is possibly TRBD2 (6 bases). Germline V lookup: CDR1 SQVTM, CDR2 ANQGSEA. The CDR3 runs to 13 residues. V was clipped by 5 bases and J by 3 bases, with 8 bases between them. This CDR3 is CSVPEGGANVLTF. CDR3 bases: TGCAGCGTTCCGGAGGGTGGGGCCAACGTCCTGACTTTC.

The V call is TRBV4-1, the J call TRBJ1-2, with no clear D. V was cut by 0 bases and J by 4 bases, with 9 bases left in between. CDR3 length equals 14 residues. Germline CDR1 is MGHRA and CDR2 is YSYEKL. The CDR3 nucleotides read TGCGCCAGCAGCCAAGACCCCCATTTCTATGGCTACACCTTC. Protein product: CASSQDPHFYGYTF.

The chain combines TRBV5-1 with TRBJ2-1; tentative D call: TRBD2 (5 bases). V was trimmed by 4 bases and J by 0 bases, leaving 11 bases between them. Germline V CDR1 and CDR2: SGHRS, YFSETQ. This CDR3 contains 15 residues. The CDR3 bases are TGCGCCAGCAGCCAGGACTCCAGCTCCTACAATGAGCAGTTCTTC. Translating gives CASSQDSSSYNEQFF.

In its sample, this clone was seen once. The rearrangement joins TRBV18 to TRBJ2-1, with 7 nucleotides matching TRBD1. Germline V CDR1 and CDR2: KGHSH, LQKENI. After removal of 4 bases from V and 8 bases from J, the junction contained 8 bases not matched to a gene. The CDR3 consists of 14 residues. For the CDR3, the DNA is TGTGCCAGCTCACTGTTGACAGGGAGCGATGAGCAGTTCTTC. The encoded protein is CASSLLTGSDEQFF.

The V call is TRBV3-1 (or the pseudogene TRBV3-2), the J call TRBJ2-7; the D gene is possibly TRBD2 (5 bases). CDR1 is LGHDT and CDR2 is YNNKEL in the germline V gene (reference sequence). V was pared by 1 base and J by 0 bases, with 10 bases between. The CDR3 runs 15 residues. CDR3 DNA sequence: TGTGCCAGCAGCCAAGTTAGCGTGAGCTCCTACGAGCAGTACTTC. Translated, it gives CASSQVSVSSYEQYF.

The rearrangement uses TRBV12-5 and TRBJ1-5, with 9 bases that match TRBD1. The CDR3 covers 19 residues. V lost 2 bases and J lost 1; bases outside the gene matches: 12. CDR1 is LGHNT, CDR2 FRNRAP, per germline. This CDR3 reads CASGLTYTGGRSSNQPQHF. CDR3 bases: TGTGCTAGTGGTTTGACCTACACAGGGGGCAGGTCAAGCAATCAGCCCCAGCATTTT.

The chain uses TRBV3-1 (or the pseudogene TRBV3-2) and TRBJ2-7; 8 bases fit TRBD1. The V gene's germline CDR1 is LGHDT and CDR2 YNNKEL (reference sequence). The CDR3 spans 14 residues. The V gene end was trimmed by 4 bases and the J gene end by 1 base; junction bases not matched to a gene: 3. The CDR3 reads CASSPGQESYEQYF. CDR3 nucleotides: TGTGCCAGCAGCCCGGGACAGGAATCCTACGAGCAGTACTTC.

The chain joins TRBV19 to TRBJ2-3; 9 bases match TRBD1. Germline-derived CDR1 and CDR2 are LNHDA and SQIVND (reference sequence). This CDR3 is 16 amino acids long. The J segment lost 4 bases and the V segment lost 5 bases, leaving 10 bases of the junction unmatched. CDR3 loop: CASSARTGASPDTQYF. CDR3 nucleotides: TGTGCCAGTAGTGCCCGGACAGGGGCCTCCCCAGATACGCAGTATTTT. The complete variable domain, with remaining parts taken from reference TRBV19 and TRBJ2-3, reads DGGITQSPKYLFRKEGQNVTLSCEQNLNHDAMYWYRQDPGQGLRLIYYSQIVNDFQKGDIAEGYSVSREKKESFPLTVTSAQKNPTAFYLCASSARTGASPDTQYFGPGTRLTVL.

V usage is TRBV18 and J usage is TRBJ2-3, with 9 bases that match TRBD1. Germline V gene lookup returns CDR1 KGHSH and CDR2 LQKENI. V lost 4 bases to trimming and J lost 4 bases; unmatched junction nucleotides: 3. This CDR3 is 14 amino acids long. The CDR3 DNA follows: TGTGCCAGCTCACTCGGGACAGGGTCAGATACGCAGTATTTT. Encoded protein: CASSLGTGSDTQYF.

This chain connects TRBV7-9 to TRBJ2-6; D not resolved. CDR3 length: 14 amino acids. Germline V lookup: CDR1 SEHNR, CDR2 FQNEAQ (reference sequence). Trimming stripped 7 bases from V and 3 bases from J, with 10 bases between. CDR3 coding DNA: TGTGCCAGCACGGGCGGCGGTGGGGCCAACGTCCTGACTTTC. Translating gives CASTGGGGANVLTF.

The chain joins TRBV18 to TRBJ1-5, with 9 nucleotides matching TRBD1. Germline CDR1 is KGHSH and CDR2 is LQKENI. V was clipped by 4 bases and J by 5 bases; unmatched bases: 6. The CDR3 covers 15 residues. CDR3 loop: CASSQGQGFYQPQHF. In DNA form, the CDR3 reads TGTGCCAGCTCACAGGGACAGGGATTTTATCAGCCCCAGCATTTT.

The chain carries TRBV6-5 and TRBJ1-1, with a tentative D call TRBD1 (5 bases). Germline-derived CDR1 and CDR2 are MNHEY and SVGAGI. The CDR3 spans 14 residues. Trimming stripped 6 bases from V and 1 base from J, with 12 bases between. The DNA for the CDR3 is TGTGCCAGCAGCCGGGAGGGACCGAACACTGAAGCTTTCTTT. It encodes CASSREGPNTEAFF.

The chain has TRBV2 and TRBJ1-5; 7 bases line up with TRBD1. Per the germline V gene, CDR1 is SNHLY and CDR2 is FYNNEI. V dropped 5 bases and J dropped 7; count of bases not matched to a gene: 14. The CDR3 length is 16 residues. The CDR3 spells CASSYYTGVVGQPQHF. CDR3 coding DNA: TGTGCCAGCAGTTATTATACAGGGGTAGTGGGACAGCCCCAGCATTTT. Complete variable domain (other parts from reference TRBV2 and TRBJ1-5): EPEVTQTPSHQVTQMGQEVILRCVPISNHLYFYWYRQILGQKVEFLVSFYNNEISEKSEIFDDQFSVERPDGSNFTLKIRSTKLEDSAMYFCASSYYTGVVGQPQHFGDGTRLSIL.

This clone was counted a single time. The CDR3 spells CASSGQGGEQYF. CDR3 bases: TGCGCCAGCAGTGGACAGGGGGGGGAGCAGTACTTC. The chain joins TRBV10-2 to TRBJ2-7, with 9 nucleotides matching TRBD1. The CDR3 runs to 12 residues. CDR1 and CDR2 from the germline V gene are WSHSY and SAAADI. Germline trimming cut 4 bases from V and 7 bases from J; bases unmatched to any gene: 2.

Only a few counts were recorded for this clone. This chain joins TRBV2 and TRBJ1-5, with D uncertain. Germline lookup yields CDR1 SNHLY and CDR2 FYNNEI. The CDR3 is 15 amino acids. The V gene lost 1 base and the J gene lost 2 bases, with 9 bases spanning the gap. The CDR3 sequence: CASSEEEAGNQPQHF. The CDR3 coding sequence is TGTGCCAGCAGTGAAGAAGAGGCGGGCAATCAGCCCCAGCATTTT.

In the case of this clone: An end of the junction differs from the germline gene, which may be a read error. The chain employs TRBV5-5 and TRBJ2-1; 8 positions match TRBD2. The CDR3 is 15 residues long. CDR1 is SGHKS, CDR2 YYEKEE, per germline (reference sequence). The CDR3 region has the DNA TGTGCCAGCAGCAGGACGGGGGGGACAAACAATAAGCAGTTCTTC. Translated, it gives CASSRTGGTNNKQFF. The entire variable domain, with the rest obtained from reference TRBV5-5 and TRBJ2-1, is as follows: DAGVTQSPTHLIKTRGQQVTLRCSPISGHKSVSWYQQVLGQGPQFIFQYYEKEERGRGNFPDRFSARQFPNYSSELNVNALLLGDSALYLCASSRTGGTNNKQFFGPGTRLTVL.

The chain links TRBV7-9 to TRBJ2-5; tentative D call: TRBD1 (6 bases). Germline lookup yields CDR1 SEHNR and CDR2 FQNEAQ (reference sequence). The CDR3 consists of 14 residues. Trimming stripped 2 bases from V and 5 bases from J, with 12 bases between. The CDR3 reads CASSLFGGVETQYF. In DNA form, the CDR3 reads TGTGCCAGCAGCTTATTTGGGGGCGTTGAGACCCAGTACTTC.